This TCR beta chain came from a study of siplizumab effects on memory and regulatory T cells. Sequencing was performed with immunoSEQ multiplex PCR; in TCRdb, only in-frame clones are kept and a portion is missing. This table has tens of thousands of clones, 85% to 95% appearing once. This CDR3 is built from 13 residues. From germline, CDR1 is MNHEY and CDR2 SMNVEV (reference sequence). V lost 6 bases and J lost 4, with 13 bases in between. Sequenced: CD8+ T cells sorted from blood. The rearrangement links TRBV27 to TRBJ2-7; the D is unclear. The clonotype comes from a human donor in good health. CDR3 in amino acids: CASSERAWYEQYF. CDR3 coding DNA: TGTGCCAGCAGCGAAAGGGCTTGGTACGAGCAGTACTTC.